A selection of T cell receptor beta chains follows, all from one sample in a study of T cell responses to AZD1222 COVID-19 vaccine. Sequencing used immunoSEQ multiplex PCR; TCRdb keeps in-frame clones, though not all of them. Here the sample spans roughly 130,000 clones, 91% being singletons. The starting material was peripheral blood, obtained on day 0 of AZD1222 vaccination. The receptors derive from an adult in good health. The CDR3 runs from the conserved cysteine through the conserved F or W. D genes are given only for firm matches. Where a row states a size, it is once, few, many or the class of an expanded clone; other rows omit it.

CDR3aa,CDR3nt,v_gene,len,j_gene,abundance,d_gene
CASSLGGSNTIYF,TGTGCCAGCAGCTTGGGGGGATCCAACACCATATATTTT,TRBV5-4,13,TRBJ1-3,.,.
CASSQGGFQPQHF,TGTGCCAGCAGCCAAGGGGGTTTCCAGCCCCAGCATTTT,TRBV3-1/TRBV3-2,13,TRBJ1-5,.,.
CASSLGGTYEQYF,TGTGCCAGCAGCTTAGGGGGTACCTACGAGCAGTACTTC,TRBV11-2,13,TRBJ2-7,.,.
CASRDRSPSYGYTF,TGTGCCAGCAGGGACAGATCCCCCAGCTATGGCTACACCTTC,TRBV6-5,14,TRBJ1-2,.,.
CAWSVALFHYEQYF,TGTGCCTGGAGTGTAGCCCTCTTCCACTACGAGCAGTACTTC,TRBV30,14,TRBJ2-7,.,.
CASSYPGLAGGEQFF,TGTGCCAGCAGTTACCCCGGACTAGCGGGAGGTGAGCAGTTCTTC,TRBV6-6,15,TRBJ2-1,.,TRBD2
CASSVNDEQFF,TGTGCCAGCAGCGTAAACGATGAGCAGTTCTTC,TRBV9,11,TRBJ2-1,.,.
CATSSRTDPNYGYTF,TGTGCCACCAGCAGTAGGACAGATCCTAACTATGGCTACACCTTC,TRBV15,15,TRBJ1-2,.,.
CASSLGGSSSGNTEAFF,TGTGCCAGCAGCCTAGGTGGGTCGTCGTCAGGGAACACTGAAGCTTTCTTT,TRBV5-4,17,TRBJ1-1,.,.
CASSSKTSGSTDTQYF,TGCGCCAGCAGCTCAAAGACTAGCGGGAGCACAGATACGCAGTATTTT,TRBV5-1,16,TRBJ2-3,.,TRBD2
CASSYVTQNTEAFF,TGTGCCAGCAGTTACGTCACACAGAACACTGAAGCTTTCTTT,TRBV6-2/TRBV6-3,14,TRBJ1-1,.,.
CASSFLAGGEETQYF,TGCGCCAGCAGCTTCCTAGCGGGAGGGGAAGAGACCCAGTACTTC,TRBV5-1,15,TRBJ2-5,.,TRBD2
CASSPPPGNTIYF,TGTGCCAGCTCACCACCGCCGGGAAACACCATATATTTT,TRBV18,13,TRBJ1-3,.,.
CASSLGNYNEQFF,TGTGCCAGCAGCTTAGGGAACTACAATGAGCAGTTCTTC,TRBV7-6,13,TRBJ2-1,.,.
CASSGTGINTGELFF,TGTGCCAGCAGCGGCACCGGGATAAACACCGGGGAGCTGTTTTTT,TRBV9,15,TRBJ2-2,.,.
CASSSGRAAGETQYF,TGTGCCAGCAGTTCCGGGCGAGCGGCGGGGGAGACCCAGTACTTC,TRBV6-5,15,TRBJ2-5,.,.
CASRGTGGSSEAFF,TGCGCCAGCAGAGGGACAGGGGGCTCGTCTGAAGCTTTCTTT,TRBV5-1,14,TRBJ1-1,.,TRBD1
CSVDGLAGGLYEQYF,TGCAGCGTAGACGGACTAGCGGGAGGGCTGTACGAGCAGTACTTC,TRBV29-1,15,TRBJ2-7,.,TRBD2
CASSTNFRDPRWFTF,TGTGCCAGCAGCACCAACTTCCGGGACCCCCGTTGGTTCACCTTC,TRBV5-4,15,TRBJ1-2,.,.
CASSLTPGPYYGYTF,TGTGCCAGCAGCCTCACTCCGGGACCTTACTATGGCTACACCTTC,TRBV5-5,15,TRBJ1-2,.,.
CASSLGQGGNTIYF,TGTGCCAGCTCACTGGGACAGGGAGGAAACACCATATATTTT,TRBV18,14,TRBJ1-3,.,TRBD1
CASSYRLAGVEQFF,TGTGCCAGCAGTTACCGCCTAGCGGGAGTTGAGCAGTTCTTC,TRBV6-2/TRBV6-3,14,TRBJ2-1,.,TRBD2
CASSLSRAGELFF,TGCGCCAGCAGCCTTAGCCGTGCCGGGGAGCTGTTTTTT,TRBV4-3,13,TRBJ2-2,.,.
CAWTGTRTSGSADTQYF,TGTGCCTGGACCGGCACGCGGACTAGCGGGAGTGCAGATACGCAGTATTTT,TRBV30,17,TRBJ2-3,.,TRBD2
CATSPGLAGSGETQYF,TGTGCCACCAGTCCGGGACTAGCGGGATCCGGAGAGACCCAGTACTTC,TRBV15,16,TRBJ2-5,.,TRBD2
CASSLFAGGPSEQFF,TGTGCCAGCAGCTTATTCGCGGGAGGGCCAAGTGAGCAGTTCTTC,TRBV7-6,15,TRBJ2-1,many,TRBD2
CASSQGYGGSRLNEQFF,TGTGCCAGCAGCCAAGGGTACGGCGGGAGCCGGTTGAATGAGCAGTTCTTC,TRBV3-1/TRBV3-2,17,TRBJ2-1,.,TRBD2
CAISDLAGGPSYNEQFF,TGTGCCATCAGTGACCTAGCGGGAGGGCCCTCCTACAATGAGCAGTTCTTC,TRBV10-3,17,TRBJ2-1,.,TRBD2
CASSTPLEFESSPEQYF,TGTGCCAGCAGCACCCCCCTGGAGTTCGAGTCTTCTCCCGAGCAGTACTTC,TRBV11-2,17,TRBJ2-7,.,.
CASGTSGKHEQFF,TGCGCCAGTGGGACTAGCGGGAAACACGAGCAGTTCTTC,TRBV4-1,13,TRBJ2-1,.,TRBD2
CASSRDSNQPQHF,TGTGCCAGCAGCCGGGACAGCAATCAGCCCCAGCATTTT,TRBV28,13,TRBJ1-5,.,.
CASRLEGNYGYTF,TGTGCCAGCAGGCTGGAGGGCAACTATGGCTACACCTTC,TRBV12-3/TRBV12-4,13,TRBJ1-2,.,.
CASSFRDRSLVTEAFF,TGTGCCAGCAGCTTCCGGGACAGGAGCTTGGTGACTGAAGCTTTCTTT,TRBV13,16,TRBJ1-1,.,TRBD1
CASSLGGSGSVEQYF,TGTGCCAGCAGCTTAGGGGGTAGCGGGAGTGTCGAGCAGTACTTC,TRBV7-8,15,TRBJ2-7,.,TRBD2
CASSLLEYNTGELFF,TGTGCCAGCAGCTTGCTCGAATATAACACCGGGGAGCTGTTTTTT,TRBV5-4,15,TRBJ2-2,.,.
CASSPRPTDTQYF,TGTGCCAGCAGCCCTCGCCCCACAGATACGCAGTATTTT,TRBV3-1/TRBV3-2,13,TRBJ2-3,.,.
CASRASGGTKGYTF,TGTGCCAGCAGGGCCTCAGGAGGGACGAAGGGCTACACCTTC,TRBV6-5,14,TRBJ1-2,.,.
CASSVLLGYGYTF,TGTGCCAGCAGCGTTTTATTGGGCTATGGCTACACCTTC,TRBV9,13,TRBJ1-2,.,.
CSASMAGGGSMYEQFF,TGCAGTGCTAGTATGGCGGGGGGCGGGAGTATGTATGAGCAGTTCTTC,TRBV20-1,16,TRBJ2-1,.,TRBD2
CASNRDFTGELFF,TGCGCCAGCAACAGGGATTTCACCGGGGAGCTGTTTTTT,TRBV5-1,13,TRBJ2-2,.,.
CASSKGGPTGGGNQPQHF,TGTGCCAGCAGCAAAGGAGGCCCGACAGGGGGCGGCAATCAGCCCCAGCATTTT,TRBV21-1,18,TRBJ1-5,.,.
CASSPPSGRGDTGELFF,TGTGCCAGCTCACCACCGAGCGGGAGAGGGGACACCGGGGAGCTGTTTTTT,TRBV18,17,TRBJ2-2,.,TRBD2
CAIRDTGINEQFF,TGTGCCATCCGGGACACGGGGATCAATGAGCAGTTCTTC,TRBV10-3,13,TRBJ2-1,.,.
CATSLYREEPYNEQFF,TGTGCCACCAGTCTTTACCGGGAGGAACCCTACAATGAGCAGTTCTTC,TRBV15,16,TRBJ2-1,.,TRBD2
CASQFRDITSGANVLTF,TGTGCCAGCCAGTTCCGGGACATCACCTCTGGGGCCAACGTCCTGACTTTC,TRBV11-3,17,TRBJ2-6,.,.
CASSQLGQLNQPQHF,TGTGCCAGCAGCCAACTGGGTCAGTTAAATCAGCCCCAGCATTTT,TRBV3-1/TRBV3-2,15,TRBJ1-5,once,.
CASSLRTGDGEQYF,TGTGCCAGCAGCCTCAGGACAGGGGATGGCGAGCAGTACTTC,TRBV7-9,14,TRBJ2-7,.,TRBD1
CASSQNAVSYEQYF,TGTGCCAGCAGCCAAAACGCCGTCTCCTACGAGCAGTACTTC,TRBV3-1/TRBV3-2,14,TRBJ2-7,.,.
CASSLGLPSDTQYF,TGTGCCAGCAGCTTGGGACTCCCCTCAGATACGCAGTATTTT,TRBV5-8,14,TRBJ2-3,.,.
CASNEVGANEKLFF,TGTGCCAGCAACGAAGTTGGGGCTAATGAAAAACTGTTTTTT,TRBV6-5,14,TRBJ1-4,.,.
CASSQDAGTGVFSPLHF,TGTGCCAGCAGCCAAGATGCTGGGACAGGGGTATTTTCACCCCTCCACTTT,TRBV4-2,17,TRBJ1-6,.,TRBD1
CASSSGTDYGYTF,TGTGCCAGCAGTTCCGGGACGGACTATGGCTACACCTTC,TRBV12-3/TRBV12-4,13,TRBJ1-2,.,.
CASSLVGSGSGQFF,TGTGCCAGCAGCTTGGTTGGTAGCGGGAGCGGGCAGTTCTTC,TRBV5-4,14,TRBJ2-1,few,TRBD2
CASSPTRDLTEMNTEAFF,TGCGCCAGCAGCCCAACCCGGGATCTTACAGAGATGAACACTGAAGCTTTCTTT,TRBV4-3,18,TRBJ1-1,.,.
CASSYHNSPLHF,TGTGCCAGCAGTTATCATAATTCACCCCTCCACTTT,TRBV6-5,12,TRBJ1-6,.,.